The subject of this entry is one TCR beta chain. Its cognate antigen is unknown. PCR employed 60 Vbeta and 13 Jbeta primers. TCRdb's copy holds only in-frame clones and misses some; the assay was immunoSEQ multiplex PCR. Across 100,000 to 150,000 clones, the top ten clones capture over 1.5% of the sample. This record comes from a study of cytomegalovirus exposure and HLA in healthy donors. Study-level information: Most donors, around 81% of around 400 genotyped, fell in the Caucasian-associated ancestry cluster.

Notes on the study in general: In a later analysis, a missense DCLRE1C variant was linked to TCR beta V- and J-gene trimming. The later analysis indicated that the majority of CMV-associated TCR beta chains appeared HLA-restricted.

The sample consisted of PBMCs. This TCR was sampled from a woman between 40 and 55 years old in good health and CMV-seropositive.

The CDR3, as DNA: TGTGCCAGCAGCTTGGCGTTAGGGGTTGGTGAGACCCAGTACTTC. Translating it yields CASSLALGVGETQYF. The chain is built from TRBV5-8 and TRBJ2-5, with D tentatively TRBD1 (5 bases). CDR1 is SGHTS, CDR2 YDEGEE, per germline. This CDR3 contains 15 residues. Trimming removed 0 bases at V and 5 bases at J, with 14 bases between.